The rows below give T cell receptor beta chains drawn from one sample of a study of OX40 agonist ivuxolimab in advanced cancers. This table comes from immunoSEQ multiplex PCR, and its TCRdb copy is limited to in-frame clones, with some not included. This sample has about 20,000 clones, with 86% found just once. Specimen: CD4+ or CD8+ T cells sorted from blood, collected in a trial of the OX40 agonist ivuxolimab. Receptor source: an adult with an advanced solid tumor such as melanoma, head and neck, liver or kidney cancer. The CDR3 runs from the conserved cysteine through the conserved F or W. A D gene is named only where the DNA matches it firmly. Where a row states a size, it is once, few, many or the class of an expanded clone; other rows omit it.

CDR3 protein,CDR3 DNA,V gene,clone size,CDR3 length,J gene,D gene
CASSLGTASYEQYF,TGTGCCAGCAGTTTAGGGACAGCTTCCTACGAGCAGTACTTC,TRBV27,.,14,TRBJ2-7,TRBD1
CASSQALLLMDTQYF,TGTGCCAGCAGCCAAGCGCTACTGCTCATGGATACGCAGTATTTT,TRBV4-2,.,15,TRBJ2-3,.
CASSLASSYEQYF,TGTGCCAGCAGCTTAGCCAGCTCCTACGAGCAGTACTTC,TRBV13,.,13,TRBJ2-7,.
CASSLLGPRSSYEQYF,TGTGCCAGCAGTTTATTGGGACCCAGGAGCTCCTACGAGCAGTACTTC,TRBV27,.,16,TRBJ2-7,.
CASSRIFGETSDAETQYF,TGTGCCAGCAGTCGCATCTTTGGGGAGACTAGCGATGCAGAGACCCAGTACTTC,TRBV28,.,18,TRBJ2-5,TRBD2
CASSQVGQGAYEQYF,TGCGCCAGCAGCCAAGTGGGACAGGGAGCTTACGAGCAGTACTTC,TRBV4-1,once,15,TRBJ2-7,TRBD1
CASSLSLNTEAFF,TGTGCCAGCAGCCTCTCCCTGAACACTGAAGCTTTCTTT,TRBV13,.,13,TRBJ1-1,.
CSVDSPREGHEQYF,TGCAGCGTTGACTCACCGCGGGAGGGCCACGAGCAGTACTTC,TRBV29-1,few,14,TRBJ2-7,TRBD2
CASSQERSGRTSYEQYF,TGCGCCAGCAGCCAAGAACGAAGCGGGAGAACCTCCTACGAGCAGTACTTC,TRBV4-3,.,17,TRBJ2-7,TRBD2
CASSLNGQVGYEQYF,TGTGCCAGCAGTCTAAACGGACAGGTCGGGTACGAGCAGTACTTC,TRBV6-5,.,15,TRBJ2-7,TRBD1
CASSYTPYNEQFF,TGTGCCAGCAGTTATACGCCGTACAATGAGCAGTTCTTC,TRBV6-5,.,13,TRBJ2-1,.
CASSQETGRGEIQYF,TGCGCCAGCAGCCAAGAGACGGGAAGGGGAGAGATCCAGTACTTC,TRBV4-1,.,15,TRBJ2-5,.
CASSLGTDTQYF,TGTGCCAGCAGTTTGGGAACAGATACGCAGTATTTT,TRBV27,once,12,TRBJ2-3,.
CASSEAGDEQYF,TGTGCCAGCAGCGAGGCAGGGGACGAGCAGTACTTC,TRBV9,.,12,TRBJ2-7,.
CASSYGPGQGADEQYF,TGTGCCAGCAGTTACGGGCCGGGACAGGGGGCCGACGAGCAGTACTTC,TRBV6-5,.,16,TRBJ2-7,TRBD1
CASSYGTSGRSLNEQFF,TGTGCCAGCAGCTACGGGACTAGCGGGAGGAGCCTCAATGAGCAGTTCTTC,TRBV5-4,.,17,TRBJ2-1,TRBD2
CASSETGIYGYTF,TGTGCCAGCAGCGAGACAGGGATATATGGCTACACCTTC,TRBV5-4,.,13,TRBJ1-2,TRBD1
CASSDGRNTEAFF,TGTGCCAGCTCAGACGGGCGGAACACTGAAGCTTTCTTT,TRBV18,.,13,TRBJ1-1,.
CATEKDTTSTDTQYF,TGTGCCACCGAAAAGGACACCACTAGCACAGATACGCAGTATTTT,TRBV10-3,few,15,TRBJ2-3,.
CASSLGSLDEQFF,TGTGCCAGCAGTCTCGGATCCTTGGATGAGCAGTTCTTC,TRBV6-6,.,13,TRBJ2-1,.
CASRTGYNEQFF,TGTGCCAGCAGAACAGGTTACAATGAGCAGTTCTTC,TRBV27,.,12,TRBJ2-1,.
CASSPIPPGTGELFF,TGTGCCAGCAGTCCCATTCCCCCAGGCACCGGGGAGCTGTTTTTT,TRBV27,.,15,TRBJ2-2,.
CASSDRGFYEQYF,TGTGCCAGCAGTGACCGGGGGTTCTACGAGCAGTACTTC,TRBV2,.,13,TRBJ2-7,.
CASSQEGLTYNEQFF,TGCGCCAGCAGCCAAGAGGGACTAACTTACAATGAGCAGTTCTTC,TRBV4-3,.,15,TRBJ2-1,TRBD2
CASNPHGEREYGDTQYF,TGTGCCAGCAATCCCCACGGGGAGCGGGAGTATGGAGATACGCAGTATTTT,TRBV9,.,17,TRBJ2-3,TRBD2
CASSLNPGVEQYF,TGTGCCAGCAGTTTAAACCCCGGGGTCGAGCAGTACTTC,TRBV27,.,13,TRBJ2-7,.
CSVEESGASTDTQYF,TGCAGCGTTGAAGAGAGCGGGGCCAGCACAGATACGCAGTATTTT,TRBV29-1,.,15,TRBJ2-3,TRBD2
CASSLSSFVGSTEAFF,TGTGCCAGCAGTTTATCTTCTTTCGTAGGGAGCACTGAAGCTTTCTTT,TRBV28,.,16,TRBJ1-1,.
CASSQGISGVMAEYNEQFF,TGCGCCAGCAGCCAAGGGATCTCGGGAGTGATGGCGGAGTACAATGAGCAGTTCTTC,TRBV4-3,.,19,TRBJ2-1,.
CASSATGGYTEAFF,TGTGCCAGCAGCGCAACAGGGGGGTACACTGAAGCTTTCTTT,TRBV9,.,14,TRBJ1-1,TRBD1
CASSFVSGAARNEQFF,TGTGCCAGCAGTTTTGTTTCGGGGGCGGCCCGTAATGAGCAGTTCTTC,TRBV28,.,16,TRBJ2-1,.
CASSLVRYQETQYF,TGTGCCAGCAGCTTGGTGAGGTACCAAGAGACCCAGTACTTC,TRBV5-6,.,14,TRBJ2-5,.
CASSATGTGAVYEQYF,TGTGCCAGCAGCGCCACCGGGACAGGGGCTGTGTACGAGCAGTACTTC,TRBV7-6,.,16,TRBJ2-7,TRBD1
CASSTAVDEQFF,TGTGCCAGCAGCACAGCCGTCGATGAGCAGTTCTTC,TRBV28,.,12,TRBJ2-1,.
CASSFQGAASGQETQYF,TGTGCCAGCAGTTTTCAGGGGGCCGCCTCCGGGCAAGAGACCCAGTACTTC,TRBV27,.,17,TRBJ2-5,TRBD1
CASSLGDEQYF,TGTGCCAGCAGCTTAGGGGACGAGCAGTACTTC,TRBV5-4,few,11,TRBJ2-7,.
CASSLAGLAGGPTYGTQYF,TGTGCCAGCAGCTTAGCGGGACTAGCGGGAGGGCCAACCTACGGTACGCAGTATTTT,TRBV7-2,.,19,TRBJ2-3,TRBD2
CASSAWGTSGYNEQFF,TGTGCCAGCAGCGCATGGGGGACTAGCGGTTACAATGAGCAGTTCTTC,TRBV9,.,16,TRBJ2-1,TRBD2
CSVEGTVYPTGETQYF,TGCAGCGTTGAGGGGACAGTTTACCCCACCGGGGAGACCCAGTACTTC,TRBV29-1,.,16,TRBJ2-5,TRBD1
CAWSMGGRDYEQYF,TGTGCCTGGAGTATGGGCGGGAGAGACTACGAGCAGTACTTC,TRBV30,.,14,TRBJ2-7,TRBD2
CASSESTGGNQPQHF,TGTGCCAGCAGTGAATCGACAGGGGGCAATCAGCCCCAGCATTTT,TRBV6-1,.,15,TRBJ1-5,TRBD1
CASSFAMGEQYF,TGTGCCAGCAGCTTTGCGATGGGGGAGCAGTACTTC,TRBV5-6,.,12,TRBJ2-7,.
CASSQDTTSGGRRTDTQYF,TGCGCCAGCAGCCAAGATACTACTAGCGGGGGAAGACGCACAGATACGCAGTATTTT,TRBV4-1,once,19,TRBJ2-3,TRBD2
CASSPDNEQYF,TGTGCCAGCAGCCCAGACAACGAGCAGTACTTC,TRBV7-9,.,11,TRBJ2-7,.
CASRAPGQGNEQFF,TGTGCCAGTAGAGCGCCGGGACAGGGCAATGAGCAGTTCTTC,TRBV19,.,14,TRBJ2-1,TRBD1
CASSHPGSYNEQFF,TGTGCCAGCAGCCACCCCGGGTCCTACAATGAGCAGTTCTTC,TRBV14,medium-sized,14,TRBJ2-1,.
CASSSPGHEYEQYF,TGTGCCAGCAGCTCACCGGGACACGAGTACGAGCAGTACTTC,TRBV7-2,.,14,TRBJ2-7,.
CASSYAGTYEQYF,TGTGCCAGTAGTTATGCCGGGACCTACGAGCAGTACTTC,TRBV19,.,13,TRBJ2-7,.
CASSSAGTGASWGEQFF,TGTGCCAGCAGTTCCGCCGGGACAGGGGCCAGCTGGGGTGAGCAGTTCTTC,TRBV27,.,17,TRBJ2-1,TRBD1
CASSQDGELSYNEQFF,TGCGCCAGCAGCCAAGATGGGGAGCTCTCCTACAATGAGCAGTTCTTC,TRBV4-3,once,16,TRBJ2-1,.
CASAKSVEPQASQHF,TGTGCCAGCGCAAAGAGTGTGGAACCCCAGGCGTCCCAGCATTTT,TRBV6-1,medium-sized,15,TRBJ1-5,.
CASSLLPGGGMKPNSGNTIYF,TGTGCCAGCAGCTTACTGCCCGGGGGAGGCATGAAGCCGAACTCTGGAAACACCATATATTTT,TRBV13,.,21,TRBJ1-3,.
CASSGTGVVNNQPQHF,TGTGCCAGCAGTGGGACAGGGGTCGTCAACAATCAGCCCCAGCATTTT,TRBV28,.,16,TRBJ1-5,TRBD1
CASSPSDGSSYEQYF,TGTGCCAGCAGCCCCAGTGACGGGAGCTCCTACGAGCAGTACTTC,TRBV7-2,.,15,TRBJ2-7,.
CASSKGVLAGMPDTQYF,TGCGCCAGCAGCAAAGGGGTACTAGCGGGAATGCCGGATACGCAGTATTTT,TRBV4-3,.,17,TRBJ2-3,TRBD2
CASRRGAGEKLFF,TGTGCCAGCAGGAGGGGGGCTGGTGAAAAACTGTTTTTT,TRBV27,.,13,TRBJ1-4,.
CASSTAGFGYGYTF,TGTGCCAGTAGTACCGCGGGTTTTGGGTATGGCTACACCTTC,TRBV19,once,14,TRBJ1-2,.
CASSQYESGTGSEQYF,TGCGCCAGCAGCCAATATGAGTCCGGGACAGGGAGCGAGCAGTACTTC,TRBV4-1,.,16,TRBJ2-7,TRBD1
CASSQSSSGSTDTQYF,TGCGCCAGCAGCCAATCCTCTAGCGGGTCCACAGATACGCAGTATTTT,TRBV4-1,.,16,TRBJ2-3,TRBD2